The 20 T cell receptor beta chains given below trace back to one sample, sequenced in a study of cytomegalovirus exposure and HLA in healthy donors. PCR was performed using 60 Vbeta and 13 Jbeta primers. Clones were read by immunoSEQ multiplex PCR, and TCRdb kept only the in-frame ones, dropping some. Among about 170,000 clones, around 80% were seen once, and the ten largest hold around 4.3%. Material: PBMCs. The origin of the receptors is a woman aged 50 to 60 in good health and CMV-seropositive.

V usage is TRBV30 and J usage is TRBJ1-2; D might be TRBD1 (6 bases). CDR1 is GTSNPN, CDR2 SVGIG, per germline (reference sequence). The CDR3 has 18 residues. Trimming removed 0 bases from V and 0 bases from J, with 20 bases in between. CDR3 DNA sequence: TGTGCCTGGAGTGTACCACTTCTAGTTGGACAGTCTAACTATGGCTACACCTTC. This sequence encodes CAWSVPLLVGQSNYGYTF.

This chain joins TRBV2 and TRBJ2-3, with D maybe TRBD2 (5 bases). The CDR3 is made up of 15 amino acids. The V gene lost 3 bases and the J gene lost 2 bases, with 12 bases spanning the gap. CDR1 is SNHLY, CDR2 FYNNEI, per germline. CDR3: CASSDGRPLTDTQYF. The CDR3 DNA is TGTGCCAGCAGTGATGGGAGACCTCTCACAGATACGCAGTATTTT.

This clone was picked up one time. The CDR3 nucleotides read TGTGCCAGCAGCCCCGGGACACACTACGAGCAGTACTTC. Protein product: CASSPGTHYEQYF. The chain links TRBV6-6 to TRBJ2-7; TRBD1 is a possible D gene (6 bases). The V end lost 6 bases, the J end lost 3 bases, and 12 bases lay between the germline ends. The CDR3 length is 13 residues. Germline V lookup: CDR1 MNHNY, CDR2 SVGAGI (reference sequence).

The chain combines TRBV19 with TRBJ1-5, with D perhaps TRBD1 (5 bases). The CDR3 runs 17 residues. V lost 3 bases and J lost 3, with 18 bases in between. Germline V gene data show CDR1 as LNHDA and CDR2 as SQIVND (reference sequence). The DNA for the CDR3 is TGTGCCAGTAGTATGCGGCTGGGGGGGGTTAACAATCAGCCCCAGCATTTT. Amino acid sequence: CASSMRLGGVNNQPQHF.

The rearrangement uses TRBV7-2 and TRBJ2-5; 8 nucleotides agree with TRBD2. The junction had 13 bases not matched to a gene; V was cut back by 2 bases and J by 11 bases. From germline, CDR1 is SGHTA and CDR2 FQGNSA. The CDR3 totals 15 residues. The CDR3 here is CASSLQAGGWDEQYF. In DNA form, the CDR3 reads TGTGCCAGCAGCTTACAGGCGGGAGGATGGGATGAGCAGTACTTC.

The table lists this clone with a count of one. The chain employs TRBV19 and TRBJ1-1; 7 positions agree with TRBD1. Germline CDR1 reads LNHDA; CDR2 reads SQIVND (reference sequence). The CDR3 sequence is 16 residues long. V lost 5 bases to trimming and J lost 0 bases; unmatched junction nucleotides: 9. This CDR3 reads CASSPPQGRVNTEAFF. CDR3 bases: TGTGCCAGTAGTCCTCCACAGGGGCGGGTGAACACTGAAGCTTTCTTT.

V usage is TRBV15 and J usage is TRBJ2-5, with TRBD2 matching 8 bases. CDR3 length: 15 residues. The germline gives CDR1 LNHNV, CDR2 YYDKDF (reference sequence). V shed 0 bases, J shed 11 bases, and the junction held 11 bases outside the gene matches. CDR3 protein: CATSRDRAGAEEQYF. The CDR3 DNA sequence: TGTGCCACCAGCAGAGATAGAGCGGGAGCGGAAGAGCAGTACTTC.

This chain uses TRBV5-4 with TRBJ2-3; D is uncertain. The ends were cut back, 6 bases at V and 0 bases at J, with 17 bases in the middle. The CDR3 consists of 16 residues. The germline V gene encodes CDR1 SGHNT and CDR2 YYREEE (reference sequence). The CDR3 DNA is TGTGCCAGCACTCCTGGGCCCTTTTCTAGCACAGATACGCAGTATTTT. Encoded protein: CASTPGPFSSTDTQYF.

V is TRBV7-2 and J is TRBJ2-3; 11 bases are a match to TRBD1. This CDR3 has 16 residues. V lost 5 bases, J lost 3 bases, and 7 bases stayed unmatched. CDR1 and CDR2 (germline): SGHTA, FQGNSA. CDR3 amino acids: CASSIGGTGGTDTQYF. In nucleotides, the CDR3 is TGTGCCAGCAGCATAGGTGGGACAGGGGGAACAGATACGCAGTATTTT.

V usage is TRBV11-2 and J usage is TRBJ2-5; D call uncertain. Trimming took 5 bases from V and 1 from J, leaving 17 bases between them. The CDR3 spans 16 residues. Germline V gene sequence: CDR1 SGHAT, CDR2 FQNNGV. DNA for the CDR3: TGTGCCAGCAGCCTGACACAAGACCCTCTCCAAGAGACCCAGTACTTC. Residues: CASSLTQDPLQETQYF.

This clone was found once. The V call is TRBV6-5, the J call TRBJ2-5; 8 nucleotides agree with TRBD2. Germline V CDR1 and CDR2: MNHEY, SVGAGI. The CDR3 totals 15 residues. V trimming: 2 bases; J trimming: 4 bases; junction bases outside the gene matches: 6. In nucleotides, the CDR3 is TGTGCCAGCAGTTACCAATGGACTAGCATAGAGACCCAGTACTTC. This encodes CASSYQWTSIETQYF.

This rearrangement joins TRBV11-2 to TRBJ1-6; no clear D gene. CDR3 length: 15 amino acids. Germline CDR1 SGHAT, CDR2 FQNNGV. V was clipped by 0 bases and J by 8 bases, with 11 bases between them. CDR3 amino acids: CASSLDSRLHSPLHF. CDR3 DNA: TGTGCCAGCAGCTTAGATTCGAGGCTTCATTCACCCCTCCACTTT. Full variable domain (rest looked up from reference TRBV11-2 and TRBJ1-6): EAGVAQSPRYKIIEKRQSVAFWCNPISGHATLYWYQQILGQGPKLLIQFQNNGVVDDSQLPKDRFSAERLKGVDSTLKIQPAKLEDSAVYLCASSLDSRLHSPLHFGNGTRLTVT.

The chain uses TRBV19 and TRBJ2-2; 16 bases align to TRBD2. The length of the CDR3 is 18 residues. Germline CDR1 is LNHDA and CDR2 is SQIVND (reference sequence). The trim removed 5 bases at V and 1 base at J, leaving 4 bases unmatched. Here the CDR3 reads CASSGTSGRAGNTGELFF. The CDR3 DNA is TGTGCCAGTAGTGGGACTAGCGGGAGGGCCGGGAACACCGGGGAGCTGTTTTTT.

The chain recombines TRBV4-3 with TRBJ2-1, with 13 bases matching TRBD2. V dropped 2 bases and J dropped 4; count of bases not matched to a gene: 11. From germline, CDR1 is LGHNA and CDR2 YSLEER. CDR3 size: 19 residues. The CDR3 nucleotides read TGCGCCAGCAGCCAAACATCCGGGACTAGCGGGAAACTGTACAATGAGCAGTTCTTC. It specifies CASSQTSGTSGKLYNEQFF.

This chain joins TRBV23-1 and TRBJ2-7, with 12 bases that match TRBD2. TRBV23-1 is identified as an open reading frame with a role that is uncertain. This CDR3 has 14 amino acids. V was pared by 3 bases and J by 8 bases, with 5 bases of the junction left unmatched. The DNA for the CDR3 is TGCGCCAGCAGTCACCAGACTAGCGGGGGCAAGCAGTACTTC. It codes for CASSHQTSGGKQYF.

The chain joins TRBV27 to TRBJ2-5; 9 bases are shared with TRBD2. The V and J ends lost 5 bases and 4 bases, in that order; junction bases with no gene match: 5. The CDR3 covers 14 residues. Germline V CDR1 and CDR2: MNHEY, SMNVEV (reference sequence). CDR3 nucleotide sequence: TGTGCCAGCAGTAATAGCGGGAGCGGAGAGACCCAGTACTTC. This gives the protein CASSNSGSGETQYF.

V usage is TRBV11-3 and J usage is TRBJ2-3; D not certain. V shed 2 bases and J shed 0 bases, with 6 bases lying between them. In germline, CDR1 is SGHNT, CDR2 YENEEA. The CDR3 loop spans 14 amino acids. In DNA form, the CDR3 reads TGTGCCAGCAGCTTACAGGCTAGCACAGATACGCAGTATTTT. Its translation is CASSLQASTDTQYF. The whole variable domain, remainder taken from reference TRBV11-3 and TRBJ2-3, is EAGVVQSPRYKIIEKKQPVAFWCNPISGHNTLYWYLQNLGQGPELLIRYENEEAVDDSQLPKDRFSAERLKGVDSTLKIQPAELGDSAVYLCASSLQASTDTQYFGPGTRLTVL.

The genes are TRBV30 and TRBJ1-4, with D possibly matching TRBD1 (6 bases). Deletions cut 4 bases from V and 8 bases from J, with 20 bases between. Germline-derived CDR1 and CDR2 are GTSNPN and SVGIG (reference sequence). The CDR3 loop spans 15 amino acids. CDR3 bases: TGTGCCTGGACCCAACGGAGAGGGGGTGAAGAAAAACTGTTTTTT. It encodes CAWTQRRGGEEKLFF.

The count of this clone is one. J is TRBJ2-7 and V is TRBV5-1; D gene unclear. Germline V gives CDR1 SGHRS, CDR2 YFSETQ. The CDR3 has 12 residues. Trimming pared 3 bases from V and 9 bases from J, leaving 13 bases between. Written as DNA, the CDR3 is TGCGCCAGCAGCTACAACTCCCGCGGGCAGTACTTC. Translating gives CASSYNSRGQYF.

The rearrangement joins TRBV15 to TRBJ2-1; 8 bases map to TRBD2. The CDR3 sequence is 13 residues long. From germline, CDR1 is LNHNV and CDR2 YYDKDF (reference sequence). J gave up 13 bases and V 8 bases, and 13 bases lay outside the gene matches. In DNA, the CDR3 is TGTGCCACCTCTCCTCTGGCCGGGGGGGCCCAGTTCTTC. Its protein product is CATSPLAGGAQFF. The full variable domain, in which reference TRBV15 and TRBJ2-1 provide the parts outside the CDR3, is DAMVIQNPRYQVTQFGKPVTLSCSQTLNHNVMYWYQQKSSQAPKLLFHYYDKDFNNEADTPDNFQSRRPNTSFCFLDIRSPGLGDTAMYLCATSPLAGGAQFFGPGTRLTVL.